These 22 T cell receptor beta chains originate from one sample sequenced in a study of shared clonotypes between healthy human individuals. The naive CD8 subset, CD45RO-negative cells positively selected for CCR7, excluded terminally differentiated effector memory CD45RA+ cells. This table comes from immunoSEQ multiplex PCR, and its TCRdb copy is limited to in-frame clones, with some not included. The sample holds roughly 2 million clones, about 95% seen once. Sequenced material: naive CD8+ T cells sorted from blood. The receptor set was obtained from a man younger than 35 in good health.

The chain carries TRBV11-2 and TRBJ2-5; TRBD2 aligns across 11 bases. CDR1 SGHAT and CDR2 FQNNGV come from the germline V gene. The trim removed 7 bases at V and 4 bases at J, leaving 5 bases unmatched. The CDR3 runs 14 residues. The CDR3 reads CASTRGLAGETQYF. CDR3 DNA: TGTGCCAGCACGAGAGGACTAGCGGGAGAGACCCAGTACTTC.

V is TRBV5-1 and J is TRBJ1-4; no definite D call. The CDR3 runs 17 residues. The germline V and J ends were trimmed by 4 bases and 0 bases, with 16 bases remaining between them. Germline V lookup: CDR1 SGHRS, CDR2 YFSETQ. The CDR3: CASSDGRSPATNEKLFF. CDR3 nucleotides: TGCGCCAGCAGCGACGGACGGTCACCTGCAACTAATGAAAAACTGTTTTTT.

The DNA of the CDR3 is TGCGCCAGCAGCCAAGCATTATCGATTTTGCAAGCCCAGTACTTC. Translating gives CASSQALSILQAQYF. The chain uses TRBV4-1 and TRBJ2-5; D unclear. The V end lost 1 base, the J end lost 9 bases, and 18 bases lay between the germline ends. Germline V gives CDR1 MGHRA, CDR2 YSYEKL. CDR3 length equals 15 residues.

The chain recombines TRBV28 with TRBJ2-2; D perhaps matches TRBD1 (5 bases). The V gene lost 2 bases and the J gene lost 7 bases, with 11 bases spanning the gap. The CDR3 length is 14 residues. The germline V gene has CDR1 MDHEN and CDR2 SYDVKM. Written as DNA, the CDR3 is TGTGCCAGCAGTTTAAAAGGGGTCATCGGGGAGCTGTTTTTT. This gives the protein CASSLKGVIGELFF.

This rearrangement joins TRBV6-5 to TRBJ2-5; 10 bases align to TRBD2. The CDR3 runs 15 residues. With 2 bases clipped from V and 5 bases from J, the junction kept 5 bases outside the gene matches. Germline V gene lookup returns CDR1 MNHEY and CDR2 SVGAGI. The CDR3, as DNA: TGTGCCAGCAGTTACCGCGGGACTAGCGTCGAGACCCAGTACTTC. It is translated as CASSYRGTSVETQYF.

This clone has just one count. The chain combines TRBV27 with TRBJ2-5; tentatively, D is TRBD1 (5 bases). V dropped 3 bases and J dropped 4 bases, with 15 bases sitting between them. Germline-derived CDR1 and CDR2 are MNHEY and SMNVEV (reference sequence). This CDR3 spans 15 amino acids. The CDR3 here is CASSFWQGERETQYF. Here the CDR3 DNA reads TGTGCCAGCAGTTTTTGGCAGGGTGAGCGAGAGACCCAGTACTTC.

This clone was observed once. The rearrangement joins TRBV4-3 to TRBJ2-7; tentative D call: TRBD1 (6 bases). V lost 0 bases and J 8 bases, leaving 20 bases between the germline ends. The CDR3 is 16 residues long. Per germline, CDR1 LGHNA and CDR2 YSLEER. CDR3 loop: CASSQDVGGPPTQQYF. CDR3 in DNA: TGCGCCAGCAGCCAAGATGTAGGGGGACCGCCTACGCAGCAGTACTTC.

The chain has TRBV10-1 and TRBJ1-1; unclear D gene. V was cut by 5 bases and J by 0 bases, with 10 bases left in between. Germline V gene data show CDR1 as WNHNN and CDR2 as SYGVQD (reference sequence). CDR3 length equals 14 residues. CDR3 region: CASSRRPMNTEAFF. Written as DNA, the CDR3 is TGCGCCAGCAGTAGACGGCCCATGAACACTGAAGCTTTCTTT.

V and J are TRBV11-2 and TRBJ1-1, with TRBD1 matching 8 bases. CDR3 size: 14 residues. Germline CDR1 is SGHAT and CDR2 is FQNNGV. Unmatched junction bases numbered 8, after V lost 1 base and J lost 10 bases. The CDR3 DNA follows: TGTGCCAGCAGCTTAGTAGGCAGGGGGCAAGGAGCTTTCTTT. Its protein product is CASSLVGRGQGAFF.

The CDR3 DNA sequence: TGTGCCAGCAGTGACACGGACAGGCGAAACACTGAAGCTTTCTTT. The encoded protein is CASSDTDRRNTEAFF. J is TRBJ1-1 and V is TRBV2, with 7 nucleotides matching TRBD1. The CDR3 totals 15 residues. Per germline, CDR1 SNHLY and CDR2 FYNNEI. The V segment lost 3 bases and the J segment 2 bases; nucleotides outside the gene matches: 6.

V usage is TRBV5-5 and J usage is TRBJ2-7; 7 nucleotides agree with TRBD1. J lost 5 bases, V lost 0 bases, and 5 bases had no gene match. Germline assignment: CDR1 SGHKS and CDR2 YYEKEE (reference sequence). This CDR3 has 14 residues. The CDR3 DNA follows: TGTGCCAGCAGCTTGGAACAGGGGAACGACGAGCAGTACTTC. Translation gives CASSLEQGNDEQYF.

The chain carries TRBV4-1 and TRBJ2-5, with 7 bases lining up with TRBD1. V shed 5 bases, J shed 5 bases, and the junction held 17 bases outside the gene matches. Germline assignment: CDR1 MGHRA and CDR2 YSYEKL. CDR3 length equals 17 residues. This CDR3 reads CASSAAPGTEGWETQYF. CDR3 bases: TGCGCCAGCAGCGCTGCTCCCGGGACAGAGGGCTGGGAGACCCAGTACTTC.

The CDR3 spells CASSIVRGGDSNQPQHF. The CDR3 DNA sequence: TGTGCCAGTAGTATAGTACGCGGGGGAGATAGCAATCAGCCCCAGCATTTT. The chain combines TRBV19 with TRBJ1-5; D perhaps matches TRBD1 (5 bases). This CDR3 has 17 residues. With 1 base removed from V and 0 bases from J, the gap between germline ends came to 13 bases. Looked up from germline, CDR1 is LNHDA and CDR2 is SQIVND (reference sequence).

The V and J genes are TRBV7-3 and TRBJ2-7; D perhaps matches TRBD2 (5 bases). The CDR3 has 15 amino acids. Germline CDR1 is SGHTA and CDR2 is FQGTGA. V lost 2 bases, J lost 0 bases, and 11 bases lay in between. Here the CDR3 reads CASSLGPGSSYEQYF. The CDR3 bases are TGTGCCAGCAGCTTAGGCCCGGGGAGCTCCTACGAGCAGTACTTC.

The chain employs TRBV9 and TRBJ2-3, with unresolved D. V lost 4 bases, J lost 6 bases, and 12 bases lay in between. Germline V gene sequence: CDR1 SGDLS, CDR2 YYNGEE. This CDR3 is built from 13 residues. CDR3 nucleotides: TGTGCCAGCAGCCTCACTTCTAGGGATACGCAGTATTTT. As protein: CASSLTSRDTQYF. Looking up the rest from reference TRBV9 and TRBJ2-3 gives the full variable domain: DSGVTQTPKHLITATGQRVTLRCSPRSGDLSVYWYQQSLDQGLQFLIQYYNGEERAKGNILERFSAQQFPDLHSELNLSSLELGDSALYFCASSLTSRDTQYFGPGTRLTVL.

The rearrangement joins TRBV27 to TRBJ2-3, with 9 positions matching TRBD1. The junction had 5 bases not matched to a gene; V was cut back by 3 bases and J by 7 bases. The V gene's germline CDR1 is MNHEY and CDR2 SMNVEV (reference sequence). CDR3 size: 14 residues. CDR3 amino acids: CASSFTGGANTQYF. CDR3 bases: TGTGCCAGCAGTTTCACAGGGGGCGCGAATACGCAGTATTTT.

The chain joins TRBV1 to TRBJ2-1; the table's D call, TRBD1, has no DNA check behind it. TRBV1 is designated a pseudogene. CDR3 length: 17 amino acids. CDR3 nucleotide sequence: TGCACCAGCAGCCAAGATCCCAAAGGGGGCTCCTACAATGAGCAGTTCTTC. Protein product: CTSSQDPKGGSYNEQFF.

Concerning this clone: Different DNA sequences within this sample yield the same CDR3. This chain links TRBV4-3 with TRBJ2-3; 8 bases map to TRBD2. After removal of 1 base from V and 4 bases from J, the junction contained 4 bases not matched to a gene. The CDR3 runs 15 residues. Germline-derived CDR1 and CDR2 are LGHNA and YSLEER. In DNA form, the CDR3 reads TGCGCCAGCAGCCAAGTGGCGGGAGGCTCAGATACGCAGTATTTT. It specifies CASSQVAGGSDTQYF.

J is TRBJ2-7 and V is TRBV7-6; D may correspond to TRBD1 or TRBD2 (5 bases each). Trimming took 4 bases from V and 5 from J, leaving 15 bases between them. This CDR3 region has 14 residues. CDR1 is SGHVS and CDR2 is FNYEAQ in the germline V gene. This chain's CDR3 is CASSSRLLGDEQYF. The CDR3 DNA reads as TGTGCCAGCAGCTCTCGTTTGTTGGGGGACGAGCAGTACTTC.

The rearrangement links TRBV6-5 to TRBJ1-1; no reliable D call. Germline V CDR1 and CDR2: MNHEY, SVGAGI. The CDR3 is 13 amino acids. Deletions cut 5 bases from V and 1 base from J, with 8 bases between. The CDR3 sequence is CASSAGWNTEAFF. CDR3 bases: TGTGCCAGCAGTGCCGGATGGAACACTGAAGCTTTCTTT.

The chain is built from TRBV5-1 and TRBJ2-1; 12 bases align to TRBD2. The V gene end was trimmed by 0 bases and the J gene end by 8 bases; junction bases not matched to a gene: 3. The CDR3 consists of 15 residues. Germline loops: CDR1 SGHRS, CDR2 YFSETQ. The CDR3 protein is CASSLASGRAHEQFF. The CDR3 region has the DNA TGCGCCAGCAGCTTGGCTAGCGGGAGGGCGCATGAGCAGTTCTTC.

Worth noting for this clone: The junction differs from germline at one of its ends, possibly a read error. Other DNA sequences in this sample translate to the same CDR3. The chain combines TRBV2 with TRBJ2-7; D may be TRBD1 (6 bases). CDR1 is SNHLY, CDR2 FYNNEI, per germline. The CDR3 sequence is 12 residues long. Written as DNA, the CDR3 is TGTGCTAGCAGTACAGGGTTGTACGAGCAGTACTTC. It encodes CASSTGLYEQYF.